This T cell receptor (beta chain) was profiled in a study of blood T cell repertoires in COVID-19. Assay used: immunoSEQ multiplex PCR; TCRdb lists only in-frame clones, some missing. Of roughly 250,000 clones in the sample, around 87% were seen once. The CDR3 totals 17 residues. Germline lookup yields CDR1 ENHRY and CDR2 SYGVKD. V dropped 0 bases and J dropped 6; count of bases not matched to a gene: 6. The clonotype originates from a woman between 45 and 60 years old who had recovered from COVID-19. The sequenced material came from PBMCs or T cells enriched from blood (not recorded which). This chain uses TRBV10-3 with TRBJ2-1, with 12 bases fitting TRBD2. Here the CDR3 reads CAISESPSGRVGNEQFF. DNA of the CDR3: TGTGCCATCAGTGAGTCCCCTAGCGGGAGGGTAGGCAATGAGCAGTTCTTC.